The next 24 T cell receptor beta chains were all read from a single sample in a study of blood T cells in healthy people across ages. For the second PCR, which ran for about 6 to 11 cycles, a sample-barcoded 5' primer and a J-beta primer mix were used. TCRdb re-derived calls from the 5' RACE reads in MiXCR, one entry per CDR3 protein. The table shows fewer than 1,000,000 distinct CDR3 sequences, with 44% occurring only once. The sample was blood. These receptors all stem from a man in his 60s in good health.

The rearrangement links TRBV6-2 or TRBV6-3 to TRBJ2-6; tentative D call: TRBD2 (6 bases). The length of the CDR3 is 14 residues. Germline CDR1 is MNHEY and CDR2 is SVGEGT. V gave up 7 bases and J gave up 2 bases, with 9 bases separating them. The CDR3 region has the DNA TGTGCCAGCAATCGGGGGACTGGGGCCAACGTCCTGACTTTC. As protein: CASNRGTGANVLTF.

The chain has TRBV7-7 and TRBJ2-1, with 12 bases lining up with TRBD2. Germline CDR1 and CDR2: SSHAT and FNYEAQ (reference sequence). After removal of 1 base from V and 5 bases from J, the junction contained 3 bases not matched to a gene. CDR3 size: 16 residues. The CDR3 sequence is CASSLGTSGANNEQFF. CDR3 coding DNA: TGTGCCAGCAGCTTAGGGACTAGCGGGGCAAACAATGAGCAGTTCTTC.

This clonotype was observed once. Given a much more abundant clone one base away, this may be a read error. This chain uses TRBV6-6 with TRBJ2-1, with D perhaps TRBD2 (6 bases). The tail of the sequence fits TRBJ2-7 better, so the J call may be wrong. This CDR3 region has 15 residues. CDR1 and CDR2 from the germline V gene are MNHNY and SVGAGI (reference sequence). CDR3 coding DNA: TGTGCCAGCAGCCCCCTGCGGGGAGCCTACAATGAGCAGTACTTC. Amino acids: CASSPLRGAYNEQYF.

CDR3 residues: CASSLRRSNTDTQYF. CDR3 nucleotide sequence: TGTGCCAGCAGCTTAAGACGGAGCAACACAGATACGCAGTATTTT. The chain is built from TRBV11-1 and TRBJ2-3; D unclear. The CDR3 runs 15 residues. The ends were cut back, 2 bases at V and 2 bases at J, with 11 bases in the middle. Germline V gene data show CDR1 as SGHAT and CDR2 as FQDESV (reference sequence).

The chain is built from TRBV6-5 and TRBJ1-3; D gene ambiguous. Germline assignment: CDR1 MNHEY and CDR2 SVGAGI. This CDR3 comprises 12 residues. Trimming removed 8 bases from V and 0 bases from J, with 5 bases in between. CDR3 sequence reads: CASVSSGNTIYF. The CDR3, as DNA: TGTGCCAGCGTAAGCTCTGGAAACACCATATATTTT.

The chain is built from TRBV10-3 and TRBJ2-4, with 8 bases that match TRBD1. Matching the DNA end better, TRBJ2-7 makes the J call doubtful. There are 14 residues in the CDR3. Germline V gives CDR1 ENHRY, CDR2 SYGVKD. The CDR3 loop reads CAINKDRESVEQYF. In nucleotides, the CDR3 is TGTGCCATCAACAAGGACAGGGAGTCTGTCGAGCAGTACTTC.

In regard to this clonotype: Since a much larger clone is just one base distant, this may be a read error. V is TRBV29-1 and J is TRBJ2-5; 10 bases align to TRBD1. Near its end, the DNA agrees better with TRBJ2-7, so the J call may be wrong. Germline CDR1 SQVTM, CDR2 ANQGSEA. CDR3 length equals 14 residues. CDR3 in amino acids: CSVRTGTGADEQYF. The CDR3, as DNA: TGCAGCGTCCGTACCGGGACAGGGGCCGACGAGCAGTACTTC.

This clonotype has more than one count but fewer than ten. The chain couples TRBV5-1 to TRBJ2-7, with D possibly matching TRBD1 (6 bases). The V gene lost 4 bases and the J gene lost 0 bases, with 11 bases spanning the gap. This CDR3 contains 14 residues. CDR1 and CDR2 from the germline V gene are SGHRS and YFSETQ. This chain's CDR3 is CASSREGVSYEQYF. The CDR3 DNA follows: TGCGCCAGCAGCCGCGAGGGGGTCTCCTACGAGCAGTACTTC.

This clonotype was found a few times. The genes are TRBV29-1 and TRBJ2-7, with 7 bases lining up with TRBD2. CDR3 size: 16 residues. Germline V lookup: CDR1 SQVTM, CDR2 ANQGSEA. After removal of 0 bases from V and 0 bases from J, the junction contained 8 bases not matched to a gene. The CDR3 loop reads CSVEDGRASASYEQYF. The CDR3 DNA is TGCAGCGTTGAAGATGGGAGGGCAAGCGCCTCCTACGAGCAGTACTTC.

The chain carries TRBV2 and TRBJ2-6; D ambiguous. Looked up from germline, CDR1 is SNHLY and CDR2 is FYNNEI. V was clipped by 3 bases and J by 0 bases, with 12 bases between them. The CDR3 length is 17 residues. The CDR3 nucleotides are TGTGCCAGCAGTGACGGGCCCGGGTACTCTGGGGCCAACGTCCTGACTTTC. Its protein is CASSDGPGYSGANVLTF.

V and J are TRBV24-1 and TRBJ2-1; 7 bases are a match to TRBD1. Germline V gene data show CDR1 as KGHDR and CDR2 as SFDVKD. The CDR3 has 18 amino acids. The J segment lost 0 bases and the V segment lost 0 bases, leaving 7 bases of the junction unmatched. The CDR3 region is CATSDLQGQSSSYNEQFF. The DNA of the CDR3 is TGTGCCACCAGTGATTTGCAGGGACAGTCGAGCTCCTACAATGAGCAGTTCTTC.

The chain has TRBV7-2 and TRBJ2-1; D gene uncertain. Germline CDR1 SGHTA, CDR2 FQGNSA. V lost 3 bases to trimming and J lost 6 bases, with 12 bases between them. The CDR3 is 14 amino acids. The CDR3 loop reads CASSLTLSSNEQFF. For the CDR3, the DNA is TGTGCCAGCAGCTTGACTCTCTCCAGCAATGAGCAGTTCTTC. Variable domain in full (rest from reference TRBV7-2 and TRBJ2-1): GAGVSQSPSNKVTEKGKDVELRCDPISGHTALYWYRQSLGQGLEFLIYFQGNSAPDKSGLPSDRFSAERTGGSVSTLTIQRTQQEDSAVYLCASSLTLSSNEQFFGPGTRLTVL.

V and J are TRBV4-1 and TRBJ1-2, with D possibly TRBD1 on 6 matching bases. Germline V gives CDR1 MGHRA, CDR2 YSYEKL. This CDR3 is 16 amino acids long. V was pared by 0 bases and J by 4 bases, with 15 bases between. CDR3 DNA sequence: TGCGCCAGCAGCCAAGATCCCCGGGGGGCAGCCTATGGCTACACCTTC. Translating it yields CASSQDPRGAAYGYTF.

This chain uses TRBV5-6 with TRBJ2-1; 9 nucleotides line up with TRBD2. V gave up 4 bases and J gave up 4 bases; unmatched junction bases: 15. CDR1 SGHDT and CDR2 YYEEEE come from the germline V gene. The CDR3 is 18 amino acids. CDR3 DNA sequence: TGTGCCAGCAGCCCGCCCAGGCGGGGGGGCCGGAGTTACAATGAGCAGTTCTTC. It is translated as CASSPPRRGGRSYNEQFF.

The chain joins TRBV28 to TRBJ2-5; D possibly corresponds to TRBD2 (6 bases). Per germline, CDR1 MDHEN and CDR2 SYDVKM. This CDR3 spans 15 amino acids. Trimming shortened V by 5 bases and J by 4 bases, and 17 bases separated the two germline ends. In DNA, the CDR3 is TGTGCCAGCAGTCCCCATGTGGCGGGGAGAGAGACCCAGTACTTC. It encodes CASSPHVAGRETQYF.

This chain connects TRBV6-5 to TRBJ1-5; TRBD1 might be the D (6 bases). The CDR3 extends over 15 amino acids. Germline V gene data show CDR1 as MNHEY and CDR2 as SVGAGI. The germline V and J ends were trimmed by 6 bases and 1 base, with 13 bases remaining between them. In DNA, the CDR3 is TGTGCCAGCAGCCCCGACAGGCGGAGCAATCAGCCCCAGCATTTT. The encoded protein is CASSPDRRSNQPQHF.

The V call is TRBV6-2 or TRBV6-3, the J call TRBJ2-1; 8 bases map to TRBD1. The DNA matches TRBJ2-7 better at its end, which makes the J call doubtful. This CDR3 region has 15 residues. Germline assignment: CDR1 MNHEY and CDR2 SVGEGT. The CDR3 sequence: CASMYGTGSYNEQYF. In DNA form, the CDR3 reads TGTGCCAGCATGTACGGGACAGGCTCCTACAATGAGCAGTACTTC.

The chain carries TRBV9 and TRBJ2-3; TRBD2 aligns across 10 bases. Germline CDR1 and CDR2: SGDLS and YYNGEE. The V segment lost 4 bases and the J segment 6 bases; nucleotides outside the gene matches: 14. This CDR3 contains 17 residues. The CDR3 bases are TGTGCCAGCAGCCCCCGGACAGCGGGGGGGCCTGTGGATACGCAGTATTTT. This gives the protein CASSPRTAGGPVDTQYF.

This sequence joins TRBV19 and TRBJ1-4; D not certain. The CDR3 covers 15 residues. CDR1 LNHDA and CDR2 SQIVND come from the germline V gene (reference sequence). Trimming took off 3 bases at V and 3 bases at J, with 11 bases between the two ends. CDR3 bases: TGTGCCAGTAGTATCAACCCATCGGCTAATGAAAAACTGTTTTTT. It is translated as CASSINPSANEKLFF.

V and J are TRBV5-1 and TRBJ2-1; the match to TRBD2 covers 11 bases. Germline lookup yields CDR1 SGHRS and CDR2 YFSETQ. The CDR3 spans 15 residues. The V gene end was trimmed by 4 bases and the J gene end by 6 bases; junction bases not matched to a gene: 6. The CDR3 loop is CASSPTSGVFNEQFF. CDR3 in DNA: TGCGCCAGCAGCCCGACTAGCGGGGTTTTCAATGAGCAGTTCTTC.

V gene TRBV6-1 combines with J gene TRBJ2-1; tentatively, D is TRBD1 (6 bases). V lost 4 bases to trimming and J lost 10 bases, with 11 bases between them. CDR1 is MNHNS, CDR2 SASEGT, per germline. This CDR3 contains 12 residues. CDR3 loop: CASSGGHLEQFF. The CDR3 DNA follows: TGTGCCAGCAGTGGGGGACATTTGGAGCAGTTCTTC.

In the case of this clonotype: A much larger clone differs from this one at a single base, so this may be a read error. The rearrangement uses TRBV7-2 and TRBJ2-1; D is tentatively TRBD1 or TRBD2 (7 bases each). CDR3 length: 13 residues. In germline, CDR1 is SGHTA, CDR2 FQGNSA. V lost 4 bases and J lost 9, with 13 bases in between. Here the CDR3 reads CASSSGRGGEQFF. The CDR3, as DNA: TGTGCCAGCAGCTCGGGCAGGGGGGGTGAGCAGTTCTTC.

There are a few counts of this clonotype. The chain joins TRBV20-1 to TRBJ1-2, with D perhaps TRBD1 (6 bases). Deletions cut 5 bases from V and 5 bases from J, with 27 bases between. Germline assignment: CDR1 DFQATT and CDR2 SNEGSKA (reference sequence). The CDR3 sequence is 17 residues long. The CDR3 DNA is TGCAGTGCTGACGGGACACGGACTAACGGAAGGATGTATGGCTACACCTTC. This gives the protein CSADGTRTNGRMYGYTF.

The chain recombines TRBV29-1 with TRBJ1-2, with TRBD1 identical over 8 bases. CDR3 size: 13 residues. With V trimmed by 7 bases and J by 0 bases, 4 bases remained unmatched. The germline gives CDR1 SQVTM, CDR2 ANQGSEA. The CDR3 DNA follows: TGCAGCGGGGGACAGGCCTCTAACTATGGCTACACCTTC. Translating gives CSGGQASNYGYTF.